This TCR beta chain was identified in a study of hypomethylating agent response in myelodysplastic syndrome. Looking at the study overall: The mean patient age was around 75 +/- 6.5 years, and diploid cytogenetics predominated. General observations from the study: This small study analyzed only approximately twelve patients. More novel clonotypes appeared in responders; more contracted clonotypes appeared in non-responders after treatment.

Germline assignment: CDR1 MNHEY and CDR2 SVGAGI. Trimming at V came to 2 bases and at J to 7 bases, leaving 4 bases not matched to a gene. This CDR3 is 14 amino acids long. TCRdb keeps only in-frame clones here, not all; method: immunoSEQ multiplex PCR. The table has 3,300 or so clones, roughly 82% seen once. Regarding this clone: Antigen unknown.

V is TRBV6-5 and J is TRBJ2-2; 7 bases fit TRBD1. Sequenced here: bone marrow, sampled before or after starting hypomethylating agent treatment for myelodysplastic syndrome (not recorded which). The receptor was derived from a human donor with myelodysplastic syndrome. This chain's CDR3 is CASSYQGQVGELFF. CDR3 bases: TGTGCCAGCAGTTACCAAGGACAGGTCGGGGAGCTGTTTTTT.